This T cell receptor beta chain is from a study of blood T cell repertoires in COVID-19. Study background: The United States, Italy and Spain supplied acute and convalescent COVID-19 samples. The cDNA or gDNA used as material had been derived from T cells, B-cell-depleted T cells, or PBMCs.

Per the germline V gene, CDR1 is LGHNA and CDR2 is YNFKEQ. V lost 0 bases and J lost 6, with 20 bases in between. The CDR3 totals 17 residues. In the authors' methods: Estimated nucleated cell counts came from reference gene primer amplification. TCRdb's copy holds only in-frame clones and misses some; the assay was immunoSEQ multiplex PCR. V and J calls and clone size are given by that table; D and trimming were obtained from the DNA. The data hold 25,000 to 35,000 clones, with almost 85% observed a single time. This clonotype was obtained from a man between 60 and 75 years old with active COVID-19. V gene TRBV4-2 combines with J gene TRBJ1-1; D uncertain. Source material: peripheral blood. CDR3 in DNA: TGTGCCAGCAGCCAAGAGGAAGGCAGCCCTGGGCGAGCTGAAGCTTTCTTT. Translating gives CASSQEEGSPGRAEAFF.